The 31 T cell receptor beta chains in this list originate from one sample, sequenced in a study of regulatory T cells in long-lasting Graves disease. According to the study, TCR beta libraries were built with iRepertoire HTBI primers and CDR3-region Arm-PCR. TCRdb called the multiplex PCR reads again in MiXCR, with one record for every CDR3 protein. There are about 470,000 distinct CDR3 sequences in the sample; about 15% occur only once, and 15% to 20% lies in the top ten. Time point here: newly diagnosed GD, antithyroid drugs for less than 3 months. PBMC RNA served as the TCR library source. These data were likewise used in another study, on T cells in Graves' hyperthyroidism and ophthalmopathy.

The sample in question was peripheral blood mononuclear cells (PBMCs), obtained at new diagnosis, from a patient treated with antithyroid drugs. The receptors here all came from a woman aged 25 to 39 with Graves disease.

This clonotype has ten or more counts. The chain joins TRBV2 to TRBJ1-1; D may be TRBD1 (5 bases). The germline CDR1 and CDR2 sequences are SNHLY and FYNNEI. V shed 8 bases and J shed 7 bases, with 11 bases lying between them. The CDR3 length is 11 residues. CDR3 nucleotide sequence: TGTGCCAGCTCAGGAGGGGTTGAAGCTTTCTTT. Its protein is CASSGGVEAFF. Full variable domain (outside the CDR3, taken from reference TRBV2 and TRBJ1-1): EPEVTQTPSHQVTQMGQEVILRCVPISNHLYFYWYRQILGQKVEFLVSFYNNEISEKSEIFDDQFSVERPDGSNFTLKIRSTKLEDSAMYFCASSGGVEAFFGQGTRLTVV.

Details on this clonotype: A read error may be the cause here, since a much bigger clone is one base away. V is TRBV12-3 or TRBV12-4 and J is TRBJ2-5, with a weak D call TRBD2 (5 bases). There are 15 residues in the CDR3. V lost 6 bases and J lost 4, with 18 bases in between. In DNA, the CDR3 is TGTGCCAGCAGCACTAGTGTGGCCATGAGAGAGACCCAGTACTTC. Its translation is CASSTSVAMRETQYF.

This clonotype came up a few times. The chain couples TRBV6-2 or TRBV6-3 to TRBJ2-5; D may be TRBD1 (5 bases). V shed 0 bases and J shed 5 bases, with 13 bases lying between them. Germline-derived CDR1 and CDR2 are MNHEY and SVGEGT. The CDR3 runs to 15 residues. The CDR3 DNA is TGTGCCAGCAGTTACTCGACCCAGGGCAGGGAGACCCAGTACTTC. This gives the protein CASSYSTQGRETQYF.

The chain employs TRBV27 and TRBJ1-6; possible D gene TRBD1, 5 bases. Germline V gene data show CDR1 as MNHEY and CDR2 as SMNVEV (reference sequence). V lost 3 bases, J lost 2 bases, and 20 bases lay in between. This CDR3 has 19 amino acids. Written as DNA, the CDR3 is TGTGCCAGCAGTTTGATGGGGCGCGGGTTTTCTACCTATAATTCACCCCTCCACTTT. As protein: CASSLMGRGFSTYNSPLHF.

The chain links TRBV24-1 to TRBJ2-6; 9 nucleotides match TRBD1. The CDR3 has 15 residues. Per germline, CDR1 KGHDR and CDR2 SFDVKD. J lost 4 bases, V lost 12 bases, and 9 bases had no gene match. DNA of the CDR3: TGTGCCGCGGGGACAGGGTGGACCGGGGCCAACGTCCTGACTTTC. Its translation: CAAGTGWTGANVLTF.

This clonotype has at least ten counts. The rearrangement links TRBV7-2 to TRBJ2-7; 11 nucleotides agree with TRBD1. Germline CDR1 and CDR2: SGHTA and FQGNSA. V was clipped by 5 bases and J by 6 bases; unmatched bases: 9. The CDR3 spans 15 residues. CDR3 loop: CASSLEGTGGREQYF. Here the CDR3 DNA reads TGTGCCAGCAGCCTTGAGGGGACAGGGGGTCGCGAGCAGTACTTC.

This clonotype has at least ten counts. V gene TRBV9 combines with J gene TRBJ2-3; TRBD2 aligns across 11 bases. From germline, CDR1 is SGDLS and CDR2 YYNGEE. Losses at the gene ends were 3 bases for V and 5 bases for J; bases not matched to a gene: 5. The CDR3 extends over 15 amino acids. The CDR3 DNA is TGTGCCAGCAGCGCGACTAGCGGGATTCTAGATACGCAGTATTTT. It translates to CASSATSGILDTQYF.

As to this clonotype: This clone may be a read error of a much larger clone one base away. This sequence joins TRBV11-2 and TRBJ1-1; D gene unclear. Germline lookup yields CDR1 SGHAT and CDR2 FQNNGV. This CDR3 has 13 residues. The CDR3 sequence: CASNLQVNTEALF. The CDR3 DNA follows: TGTGCCAGCAACTTGCAGGTGAACACTGAAGCTCTCTTT.

This clonotype was detected many times. One end of the junction varies from germline; a read error may be responsible. V is TRBV12-3 or TRBV12-4 and J is TRBJ2-3; D unresolved. The CDR3 runs to 12 residues. CDR3 sequence (DNA): TGTGCCAGCAGTTTAGAGGCTCTAGAGTCGAGGTTT. It yields the protein CASSLEALESRF.

This clonotype occurred many times. V usage is TRBV5-1 and J usage is TRBJ2-7, with D possibly called TRBD1 or TRBD2 (5 bases each). This CDR3 region has 16 residues. CDR1 SGHRS and CDR2 YFSETQ come from the germline V gene. Trimming shortened V by 4 bases and J by 7 bases, and 24 bases separated the two germline ends. The CDR3: CASSPKGRSSSLEQYF. The CDR3 DNA reads TGCGCCAGCAGCCCGAAGGGGAGATCATCGAGTTTGGAGCAGTACTTC.

This clonotype was counted ten times or more. The chain combines TRBV12-3 or TRBV12-4 with TRBJ2-1; 7 nucleotides line up with TRBD2. Unmatched junction bases numbered 9, after V lost 6 bases and J lost 1 base. The CDR3 is 16 amino acids. In nucleotides, the CDR3 is TGTGCCAGCAGGTCAAACCTAGCGGCGTCCTACAATGAGCAGTTCTTC. Translated: CASRSNLAASYNEQFF.

This clonotype was seen ten or more times. The rearrangement uses TRBV3-1 and TRBJ1-2; 7 bases match TRBD1. Trimming removed 4 bases from V and 4 bases from J; junction bases left unmatched: 9. CDR3 length: 15 residues. Germline values: CDR1 LGHDT, CDR2 YNNKEL (reference sequence). The CDR3, as DNA: TGTGCCAGCAGCCCTTCGACAGGGTCATTCTATGGCTACACCTTC. Its translation is CASSPSTGSFYGYTF.

The chain joins TRBV9 to TRBJ2-1; 13 nucleotides agree with TRBD2. The CDR3 consists of 15 residues. V gave up 6 bases and J gave up 7 bases; unmatched junction bases: 7. CDR1 and CDR2 from the germline V gene are SGDLS and YYNGEE. The CDR3, as DNA: TGTGCCAGCACCTACGGGACTAGCGGGATGAATGAGCAGTTCTTC. Translation: CASTYGTSGMNEQFF. The complete variable domain, with remaining parts taken from reference TRBV9 and TRBJ2-1, reads DSGVTQTPKHLITATGQRVTLRCSPRSGDLSVYWYQQSLDQGLQFLIQYYNGEERAKGNILERFSAQQFPDLHSELNLSSLELGDSALYFCASTYGTSGMNEQFFGPGTRLTVL.

This clonotype appeared many times. The genes are TRBV30 and TRBJ2-1; 14 nucleotides line up with TRBD2. From germline, CDR1 is GTSNPN and CDR2 SVGIG (reference sequence). V was clipped by 4 bases and J by 7 bases; unmatched bases: 6. The length of the CDR3 is 15 residues. CDR3 coding DNA: TGTGCCTGGAAGGGACTAGCGGGAGACGCGAATGAGCAGTTCTTC. This encodes CAWKGLAGDANEQFF.

This clonotype was picked up many times. This chain connects TRBV7-9 to TRBJ2-2; D uncertain. Trimming took off 5 bases at V and 3 bases at J, with 10 bases between the two ends. Germline V gene lookup returns CDR1 SEHNR and CDR2 FQNEAQ (reference sequence). The length of the CDR3 is 14 residues. The CDR3 DNA reads as TGTGCCAGCAGCCCAAGACTGCACACCGGGGAGCTGTTTTTT. Translating it yields CASSPRLHTGELFF. The full variable domain, completed using reference TRBV7-9 and TRBJ2-2, is DTGVSQNPRHKITKRGQNVTFRCDPISEHNRLYWYRQTLGQGPEFLTYFQNEAQLEKSRLLSDRFSAERPKGSFSTLEIQRTEQGDSAMYLCASSPRLHTGELFFGEGSRLTVL.

Note on this clonotype: At one end, the junction sequence differs from germline, possibly due to a read error. The CDR3 DNA follows: TGCGCCAGCAGCTTGTCGGGGGATTCGGCCGGGGAGCTGTTTTTT. Its protein is CASSLSGDSAGELFF. V usage is TRBV5-8 and J usage is TRBJ2-2; D perhaps matches TRBD2 (6 bases). Germline CDR1 SGHTS, CDR2 YDEGEE. The CDR3 loop spans 15 amino acids.

J is TRBJ2-2 and V is TRBV3-1; D is ambiguous. V was pared by 7 bases and J by 1 base, with 10 bases between. Germline V gene lookup returns CDR1 LGHDT and CDR2 YNNKEL (reference sequence). The CDR3 is 14 amino acids. The CDR3 reads CASTSTWNTGELFF. CDR3 bases: TGTGCCAGCACCTCCACTTGGAACACCGGGGAGCTGTTTTTT.

This clonotype has at least ten counts. The chain has TRBV20-1 and TRBJ2-1; maybe TRBD2 (6 bases). The CDR3 is made up of 13 amino acids. The V and J ends lost 2 bases and 10 bases respectively, with 15 bases between them. Germline CDR1 is DFQATT and CDR2 is SNEGSKA (reference sequence). The CDR3 sequence: CSARKVSAGEQFF. The CDR3 bases are TGCAGTGCTAGAAAGGTTTCGGCGGGAGAGCAGTTCTTC.

Details on this clonotype: This clone may be a read error of a much larger clone one base away. The chain combines TRBV27 with TRBJ2-1, with TRBD2 matching 10 bases. Germline values: CDR1 MNHEY, CDR2 SMNVEV (reference sequence). This CDR3 is built from 15 residues. In nucleotides, the CDR3 is TGTGCCAGCAGGCGAGCGGGAGGGTCCTACAATGAGCGGTTCTTC. This codes for CASRRAGGSYNERFF.

This clonotype was counted at least ten times. The chain is built from TRBV3-1 and TRBJ1-1; no firm D call. The V gene's germline CDR1 is LGHDT and CDR2 YNNKEL (reference sequence). The V and J ends lost 4 bases and 4 bases respectively, with 13 bases between them. The CDR3 is 14 residues long. This CDR3 reads CASSLERVGTEAFF. The CDR3 DNA sequence: TGTGCCAGCAGCCTCGAAAGGGTTGGCACTGAAGCTTTCTTT.

The chain joins TRBV20-1 to TRBJ2-1, with a possible D match to TRBD2 (6 bases). Per the germline V gene, CDR1 is DFQATT and CDR2 is SNEGSKA (reference sequence). V dropped 6 bases and J dropped 4 bases, with 19 bases sitting between them. There are 15 residues in the CDR3. The CDR3 bases are TGCAGTGCCCGGACTGGGCCTAGCGAATACAATGAGCAGTTCTTC. This codes for CSARTGPSEYNEQFF.

This clonotype has a handful of counts. The J gene is TRBJ1-6, the V gene TRBV27, with a weak D call TRBD1 (5 bases). This CDR3 spans 18 amino acids. The germline gives CDR1 MNHEY, CDR2 SMNVEV (reference sequence). Trimming took off 5 bases at V and 0 bases at J, with 17 bases between the two ends. The CDR3 region is CASSTGLGASSYNSPLHF. CDR3 bases: TGTGCCAGCAGTACCGGACTCGGGGCGAGCTCCTATAATTCACCCCTCCACTTT.

This chain joins TRBV24-1 and TRBJ2-7; D is unresolved. This CDR3 contains 13 residues. V was cut by 6 bases and J by 1 base, with 9 bases left in between. The germline V gene has CDR1 KGHDR and CDR2 SFDVKD. In DNA, the CDR3 is TGTGCCACCAGTCCGGCCGGGTCCTACGAGCAGTACTTC. Protein sequence: CATSPAGSYEQYF.

This clonotype was recorded a few times. CDR3 sequence (DNA): TGCGCCAGCAGCTTTGGGGGTGGTGAAGGAGTAAATGAGCAGTTCTTC. Protein: CASSFGGGEGVNEQFF. The chain carries TRBV5-1 and TRBJ2-1; D tentatively fits TRBD1 or TRBD2 (5 bases each). Trimming took 2 bases from V and 7 from J, leaving 19 bases between them. The CDR3 is 16 residues long. Germline CDR1 reads SGHRS; CDR2 reads YFSETQ. Based on the CDR3 plus reference TRBV5-1 and TRBJ2-1, the full variable domain is KAGVTQTPRYLIKTRGQQVTLSCSPISGHRSVSWYQQTPGQGLQFLFEYFSETQRNKGNFPGRFSGRQFSNSRSEMNVSTLELGDSALYLCASSFGGGEGVNEQFFGPGTRLTVL.

This clonotype was recorded many times. This chain joins TRBV20-1 and TRBJ2-1; D ambiguous. Germline CDR1 reads DFQATT; CDR2 reads SNEGSKA (reference sequence). Between the trimmed V and J ends, which lost 0 bases and 1 base, there was a span of 10 bases. The CDR3 sequence is 15 residues long. CDR3 sequence reads: CSARDSYISYNEQFF. CDR3 bases: TGCAGTGCTAGAGATAGCTACATATCCTACAATGAGCAGTTCTTC.

This clonotype was seen at least ten times. The V gene is TRBV7-9, the J gene TRBJ2-1; 7 bases fit TRBD1. Germline CDR1 SEHNR, CDR2 FQNEAQ (reference sequence). J lost 8 bases, V lost 4 bases, and 5 bases had no gene match. The CDR3 extends over 13 amino acids. The CDR3 loop is CASSSTGFDEQFF. CDR3 bases: TGTGCCAGCAGCTCGACAGGGTTCGATGAGCAGTTCTTC.

The chain uses TRBV6-2 or TRBV6-3 and TRBJ2-1; tentative D call: TRBD1 (5 bases). This CDR3 is 15 amino acids long. Trimming stripped 5 bases from V and 2 bases from J, with 13 bases between. CDR1 MNHEY and CDR2 SVGEGT come from the germline V gene. The CDR3: CASSLQVNPYNEQFF. CDR3 nucleotides: TGTGCCAGCAGTCTACAGGTAAACCCCTACAATGAGCAGTTCTTC.

This clonotype was recorded a few times. This chain links TRBV5-6 with TRBJ1-2; D ambiguous. Trimming left V 2 bases short and J 5 bases short, with 13 bases between. The CDR3 is 14 residues long. The germline V gene encodes CDR1 SGHDT and CDR2 YYEEEE. The CDR3 sequence: CASSFGPEGYGYTF. CDR3 in DNA: TGTGCCAGCAGCTTTGGACCCGAGGGATATGGCTACACCTTC.

In this sample, this clonotype turned up many times. This sequence joins TRBV15 and TRBJ2-7; the match to TRBD2 covers 7 bases. The V segment lost 0 bases and the J segment 7 bases; nucleotides outside the gene matches: 9. Germline V gives CDR1 LNHNV, CDR2 YYDKDF (reference sequence). The CDR3 is made up of 15 amino acids. CDR3 nucleotides: TGTGCCACCAGCAGAGATCGTGGCGGGAGTTGGGAGCAGTACTTC. Translated, it gives CATSRDRGGSWEQYF.

The chain links TRBV6-2 or TRBV6-3 to TRBJ2-5, with 9 bases that match TRBD1. The DNA matches TRBJ2-1 better at its end, which makes the J call doubtful. The CDR3 is 17 residues long. Germline lookup yields CDR1 MNHEY and CDR2 SVGEGT. The DNA for the CDR3 is TGTGCCAGCAGTTACTCGCCCCACAGGGGGCGGAGGAATGAGCAGTTCTTC. This encodes CASSYSPHRGRRNEQFF.

At least ten counts were recorded for this clonotype. The chain employs TRBV14 and TRBJ2-1; D is possibly TRBD1 (7 bases). CDR3 size: 17 residues. V lost 1 base and J 8 bases, leaving 21 bases between the germline ends. Germline V gene sequence: CDR1 SGHDN, CDR2 FVKESK. This CDR3 is CASSQGLGQGGEDEQFF. The CDR3 DNA reads as TGTGCCAGCAGCCAAGGTCTTGGGCAGGGGGGTGAGGATGAGCAGTTCTTC.